This T cell receptor beta chain was observed in a study of cytomegalovirus exposure and HLA in healthy donors. Overall study results and limits: Near-uniform donor sequencing depth was presumed by presence/absence analyses.

V dropped 5 bases and J dropped 4 bases, with 14 bases sitting between them. Germline lookup yields CDR1 SGHRS and CDR2 YFSETQ. The CDR3 runs 14 residues. The study ran its PCR with 60 Vbeta and 13 Jbeta primers. Sequenced by immunoSEQ multiplex PCR; TCRdb stores in-frame clones only, minus some. The data contain under 120,000 clones, roughly 69% of them singletons. In regard to this clone: Its antigen is not known.

This sequence was found in a man aged 50-59 years in good health and CMV-seropositive. Material for sequencing was PBMCs. The gene calls are TRBV5-1 and TRBJ2-3; D perhaps matches TRBD2 (5 bases). CDR3 region: CASRDSSAADTQYF. The CDR3 coding sequence is TGCGCCAGCAGGGACTCCAGCGCCGCAGATACGCAGTATTTT.